What follows are 14 T cell receptor beta chains derived from one specimen sequenced in a study of blood T cell repertoires in COVID-19. The data were produced by immunoSEQ multiplex PCR, yet TCRdb's version contains in-frame clones alone and is incomplete. Of more than 200,000 clones in the sample, around 90% were seen once. The specimen was PBMCs or T cells enriched from blood (not recorded which). Every receptor here comes from a young woman who had been exposed to COVID-19.

V gene TRBV7-9 combines with J gene TRBJ2-5, with D perhaps matching TRBD1 (7 bases). With 5 bases removed from V and 5 bases from J, the gap between germline ends came to 18 bases. Germline V gene sequence: CDR1 SEHNR, CDR2 FQNEAQ (reference sequence). CDR3 length: 15 amino acids. CDR3 protein: CASSLLGGQMETQYF. For the CDR3, the DNA is TGTGCCAGCAGCCTACTGGGGGGACAGATGGAGACCCAGTACTTC. Full variable domain (outside the CDR3, taken from reference TRBV7-9 and TRBJ2-5): DTGVSQNPRHKITKRGQNVTFRCDPISEHNRLYWYRQTLGQGPEFLTYFQNEAQLEKSRLLSDRFSAERPKGSFSTLEIQRTEQGDSAMYLCASSLLGGQMETQYFGPGTRLLVL.

The V gene is TRBV7-9, the J gene TRBJ1-5; D gene unclear. Trimming stripped 5 bases from V and 5 bases from J, with 13 bases between. CDR1 is SEHNR and CDR2 is FQNEAQ in the germline V gene (reference sequence). The CDR3 extends over 14 amino acids. The CDR3 sequence: CASSNTGGDQPQHF. Written as DNA, the CDR3 is TGTGCCAGCAGCAATACCGGCGGGGATCAGCCCCAGCATTTT.

The CDR3 is CASILGDRLWDTEAFF. The CDR3 coding sequence is TGTGCCAGCATTCTCGGGGACAGGCTTTGGGACACTGAAGCTTTCTTT. The chain joins TRBV2 to TRBJ1-1, with TRBD1 matching over 8 bases. J gave up 3 bases and V 7 bases, and 13 bases lay outside the gene matches. Germline CDR1 is SNHLY and CDR2 is FYNNEI. The length of the CDR3 is 16 residues.

This chain connects TRBV5-1 to TRBJ2-5, with 7 bases matching TRBD1. Per germline, CDR1 SGHRS and CDR2 YFSETQ. The CDR3 runs 14 residues. V lost 4 bases and J lost 5; bases outside the gene matches: 8. Here the CDR3 reads CASSNPTGNETQYF. DNA of the CDR3: TGCGCCAGCAGCAACCCGACAGGGAATGAGACCCAGTACTTC.

The chain uses TRBV11-2 and TRBJ2-7; 12 bases line up with TRBD2. The length of the CDR3 is 17 residues. Germline loops: CDR1 SGHAT, CDR2 FQNNGV. With V trimmed by 6 bases and J by 5 bases, 14 bases remained unmatched. The DNA of the CDR3 is TGTGCCAGCAGATTGTTGACTAGCGGGAGATCCCTCCACGAGCAGTACTTC. Translated: CASRLLTSGRSLHEQYF. The variable domain in full, completed from reference TRBV11-2 and TRBJ2-7, reads EAGVAQSPRYKIIEKRQSVAFWCNPISGHATLYWYQQILGQGPKLLIQFQNNGVVDDSQLPKDRFSAERLKGVDSTLKIQPAKLEDSAVYLCASRLLTSGRSLHEQYFGPGTRLTVT.

Here the CDR3 DNA reads TGTGCCATCAGTGCCCGGACAGGGGAGGGAAAACTGTTTTTT. Its protein product is CAISARTGEGKLFF. The V call is TRBV10-3, the J call TRBJ1-4; 9 bases fit TRBD1. The V gene's germline CDR1 is ENHRY and CDR2 SYGVKD. The V gene end was trimmed by 4 bases and the J gene end by 10 bases; junction bases not matched to a gene: 7. The CDR3 consists of 14 residues.

CDR3 nucleotides: TGCGCCAGCAGCCAGGAGACCGTTTTCACCGGGGAGCTGTTTTTT. Translation: CASSQETVFTGELFF. The V and J genes are TRBV4-1 and TRBJ2-2; the D is unclear. The V gene's germline CDR1 is MGHRA and CDR2 YSYEKL. The length of the CDR3 is 15 residues. V was trimmed by 3 bases and J by 4 bases, leaving 12 bases between them.

This clone showed up just once. The gene calls are TRBV7-3 and TRBJ2-6; no firm D call. This CDR3 has 16 residues. Germline V CDR1 and CDR2: SGHTA, FQGTGA. Between the trimmed V and J ends, which lost 5 bases and 1 base, there was a span of 12 bases. The CDR3 here is CASSASTRSGANVLTF. CDR3 DNA: TGTGCCAGCAGCGCTTCAACAAGATCTGGGGCCAACGTCCTGACTTTC.

This sequence joins TRBV11-2 and TRBJ2-5, with 7 bases identical to TRBD2. Looked up from germline, CDR1 is SGHAT and CDR2 is FQNNGV. The CDR3 consists of 16 residues. Trimming at V came to 5 bases and at J to 3 bases, leaving 12 bases not matched to a gene. This CDR3 reads CASSPARGVAEETQYF. The CDR3 region has the DNA TGTGCCAGCAGCCCAGCTCGGGGGGTAGCGGAAGAGACCCAGTACTTC.

The genes are TRBV6-5 and TRBJ1-3, with 8 bases identical to TRBD1. Germline CDR1 and CDR2: MNHEY and SVGAGI. The CDR3 sequence is 15 residues long. Germline trimming cut 2 bases from V and 4 bases from J; bases unmatched to any gene: 4. This CDR3 reads CASSYQGAPGNTIYF. The CDR3 DNA sequence: TGTGCCAGCAGTTACCAGGGGGCGCCGGGAAACACCATATATTTT.

The rearrangement uses TRBV5-6 and TRBJ2-7, with 13 bases matching TRBD2. Germline trimming cut 5 bases from V and 2 bases from J; bases unmatched to any gene: 4. This CDR3 contains 15 residues. Germline values: CDR1 SGHDT, CDR2 YYEEEE. CDR3 in amino acids: CASSRGTSGAYEQYF. CDR3 sequence (DNA): TGTGCCAGCAGTCGGGGGACTAGCGGGGCCTACGAGCAGTACTTC.

The chain has TRBV29-1 and TRBJ2-5, with 11 nucleotides matching TRBD2. Germline CDR1 reads SQVTM; CDR2 reads ANQGSEA. CDR3 length: 14 residues. Trimming took 3 bases from V and 2 from J; bases not matched to a gene: 2. This chain's CDR3 is CSVEIAGGQETQYF. In nucleotides, the CDR3 is TGCAGCGTTGAGATAGCGGGAGGGCAAGAGACCCAGTACTTC.

The chain carries TRBV7-3 and TRBJ2-1, with 8 bases fitting TRBD2. V lost 6 bases, J lost 1 base, and 17 bases stayed unmatched. The CDR3 consists of 19 residues. The germline V gene has CDR1 SGHTA and CDR2 FQGTGA. The CDR3 sequence is CASRNELKSGRGSYNEQFF. DNA of the CDR3: TGTGCCAGCAGAAACGAACTCAAAAGCGGGAGAGGATCCTACAATGAGCAGTTCTTC.

This chain uses TRBV10-3 with TRBJ2-2; 7 nucleotides agree with TRBD2. Germline lookup yields CDR1 ENHRY and CDR2 SYGVKD. There are 17 residues in the CDR3. The junction had 11 bases not matched to a gene; V was cut back by 4 bases and J by 3 bases. For the CDR3, the DNA is TGTGCCATCAGTGGGGTCCTGGCGGGAGTTGACACCGGGGAGCTGTTTTTT. Its translation: CAISGVLAGVDTGELFF.